This entry lists 27 T cell receptor beta chains sequenced from one sample in a study of T-cell memory formation after mild COVID-19. TCRdb analysed the 5' RACE reads with MiXCR anew, one entry per CDR3 protein. Of 340,000 or so distinct CDR3 sequences listed, roughly 13% were seen once; the top ten hold about a fifth. The sequenced material came from PBMCs or a T cell subset sorted from them (not recorded which). The receptors shown here come from a man in his late teens or twenties who had mild COVID-19 (a few samples of this study predate the infection). Cell type and time point are not known.

V usage is TRBV5-1 and J usage is TRBJ2-7, with D possibly called TRBD1 or TRBD2 (5 bases each). CDR1 is SGHRS and CDR2 is YFSETQ in the germline V gene. Trimming stripped 1 base from V and 5 bases from J, with 13 bases between. The CDR3 contains 14 residues. Here the CDR3 reads CASSLKGPGDEQYV. The CDR3 nucleotides are TGCGCCAGCAGCTTGAAGGGGCCCGGGGACGAGCAGTACGTC.

The chain joins TRBV10-3 to TRBJ2-5, with D possibly TRBD2 on 6 matching bases. The CDR3 consists of 14 residues. Trimming shortened V by 8 bases and J by 1 base, and 14 bases separated the two germline ends. Germline CDR1 reads ENHRY; CDR2 reads SYGVKD. CDR3 in amino acids: CAIRDSRIQETQYF. The CDR3 nucleotides are TGTGCCATCCGGGACTCCAGAATCCAAGAGACCCAGTACTTC.

This clonotype occurred a few times. The V and J genes are TRBV20-1 and TRBJ2-5; D possibly corresponds to TRBD2 (6 bases). The V and J ends lost 3 bases and 7 bases respectively, with 12 bases between them. The CDR3 length is 12 residues. Germline loops: CDR1 DFQATT, CDR2 SNEGSKA (reference sequence). The CDR3 region is CSASWGEVTQYF. The CDR3 DNA reads as TGCAGTGCTAGTTGGGGGGAGGTGACCCAGTACTTC.

V gene TRBV12-3 or TRBV12-4 combines with J gene TRBJ2-5; tentatively, D is TRBD1 (5 bases). V was trimmed by 4 bases and J by 4 bases, leaving 16 bases between them. CDR3 size: 15 residues. CDR3 protein: CASSYRRHTGETQYF. The CDR3 DNA is TGTGCCAGCAGTTACAGGAGACACACGGGAGAGACCCAGTACTTC.

This clonotype was observed a handful of times. The V and J genes are TRBV9 and TRBJ2-3; D is ambiguous. The germline CDR1 and CDR2 sequences are SGDLS and YYNGEE. There are 16 residues in the CDR3. V was clipped by 0 bases and J by 0 bases, with 11 bases between them. CDR3 sequence: CASSVASVTSTDTQYF. In DNA, the CDR3 is TGTGCCAGCAGCGTAGCCAGCGTTACTAGCACAGATACGCAGTATTTT.

This chain uses TRBV28 with TRBJ2-7; perhaps TRBD2 as D (5 bases). From germline, CDR1 is MDHEN and CDR2 SYDVKM. Between the trimmed V and J ends, which lost 5 bases and 4 bases, there was a span of 9 bases. The CDR3 contains 12 residues. In DNA form, the CDR3 reads TGTGCCAGCAGTCCTAGCCGTTACGAGCAGTACGTC. This translates into CASSPSRYEQYV.

This clonotype was picked up many times. The chain couples TRBV18 to TRBJ1-6; D is unclear. Germline CDR1 is KGHSH and CDR2 is LQKENI. V was shortened by 5 bases and J by 9 bases, with 14 bases between the two germline ends. This CDR3 comprises 14 residues. CDR3 DNA sequence: TGTGCCAGCTCATATGTATCTAGTGGTTCACCCCTCCACTTT. It codes for CASSYVSSGSPLHF.

This clonotype was seen a few times. The rearrangement links TRBV7-2 to TRBJ2-1; 12 bases are a match to TRBD2. The CDR3 contains 16 residues. V lost 2 bases to trimming and J lost 5 bases; unmatched junction nucleotides: 4. Per the germline V gene, CDR1 is SGHTA and CDR2 is FQGNSA. CDR3: CASSLSGLAGHNEQFF. The CDR3 DNA is TGTGCCAGCAGCTTAAGCGGACTAGCGGGACACAATGAGCAGTTCTTC.

This clonotype has ten or more counts. The chain uses TRBV5-1 and TRBJ1-1; weak D call: TRBD1 (5 bases). This CDR3 region has 17 residues. From germline, CDR1 is SGHRS and CDR2 YFSETQ. Trimming took off 1 base at V and 0 bases at J, with 16 bases between the two ends. CDR3 sequence: CASSLIGLGAMNTEAFF. The CDR3 DNA sequence: TGCGCCAGCAGCTTGATAGGGCTCGGGGCCATGAACACTGAAGCTTTCTTT.

The chain links TRBV5-6 to TRBJ2-3; 8 bases are a match to TRBD2. Germline lookup yields CDR1 SGHDT and CDR2 YYEEEE. The CDR3 extends over 17 amino acids. Trimming cost V 4 bases and J 7 bases; bases outside gene matches: 17. The DNA for the CDR3 is TGTGCCAGCAGCCACCTTAGCGGGGACTCCGTCACTCATACGCAGTATTTT. It encodes CASSHLSGDSVTHTQYF. The full variable domain, rest sourced from reference TRBV5-6 and TRBJ2-3, is DAGVTQSPTHLIKTRGQQVTLRCSPKSGHDTVSWYQQALGQGPQFIFQYYEEEERQRGNFPDRFSGHQFPNYSSELNVNALLLGDSALYLCASSHLSGDSVTHTQYFGPGTRLTVL.

The gene calls are TRBV7-2 and TRBJ2-1, with D possibly matching TRBD2 (5 bases). V was shortened by 6 bases and J by 9 bases, with 9 bases between the two germline ends. Germline V gives CDR1 SGHTA, CDR2 FQGNSA. The CDR3 runs to 11 residues. CDR3 coding DNA: TGTGCCAGCAGTCGTCGGGGTGAGCAGTTCTTC. Its protein is CASSRRGEQFF. Full variable domain (rest looked up from reference TRBV7-2 and TRBJ2-1): GAGVSQSPSNKVTEKGKDVELRCDPISGHTALYWYRQSLGQGLEFLIYFQGNSAPDKSGLPSDRFSAERTGGSVSTLTIQRTQQEDSAVYLCASSRRGEQFFGPGTRLTVL.

The CDR3 nucleotides are TGTGCCAGCAGCCCTAGGGTAACTAATGAAAAACTGTTTTTT. This codes for CASSPRVTNEKLFF. The V call is TRBV6-5, the J call TRBJ1-4; D ambiguous. Trimming left V 6 bases short and J 1 base short, with 9 bases between. Looked up from germline, CDR1 is MNHEY and CDR2 is SVGAGI. This CDR3 spans 14 amino acids.

This clonotype has ten or more counts. The chain links TRBV5-1 to TRBJ2-5, with 7 bases matching TRBD1. The CDR3 sequence is 17 residues long. The V segment lost 4 bases and the J segment 5 bases; nucleotides outside the gene matches: 17. Looked up from germline, CDR1 is SGHRS and CDR2 is YFSETQ. The CDR3 protein is CASSILGRTGDRETQYF. The CDR3 DNA is TGCGCCAGCAGCATCCTTGGGCGGACAGGAGACCGGGAGACCCAGTACTTC.

This clonotype has more than one count but fewer than ten. The V gene is TRBV4-3, the J gene TRBJ2-2, with D possibly TRBD2 on 5 matching bases. The germline gives CDR1 LGHNA, CDR2 YSLEER. With 1 base removed from V and 7 bases from J, the gap between germline ends came to 13 bases. CDR3 length: 15 residues. The CDR3 here is CASSQANQGGGELFF. CDR3 nucleotides: TGCGCCAGCAGCCAAGCGAACCAAGGAGGCGGGGAGCTGTTTTTT.

This clonotype was seen only a few times. This rearrangement joins TRBV11-2 to TRBJ2-3, with D perhaps TRBD2 (5 bases). V was pared by 6 bases and J by 6 bases, with 13 bases between. Germline V lookup: CDR1 SGHAT, CDR2 FQNNGV. The CDR3 runs 13 residues. The DNA for the CDR3 is TGTGCCAGCAGGAAAGAGGGCGAGGATACGCAGTATTTT. It specifies CASRKEGEDTQYF.

The chain uses TRBV6-4 and TRBJ2-3, with 8 bases identical to TRBD2. Germline-derived CDR1 and CDR2 are MRHNA and SNTAGT. The CDR3 is made up of 16 amino acids. V lost 5 bases, J lost 2 bases, and 9 bases stayed unmatched. The CDR3 bases are TGTGCCAGCAGTCCGGAGCGGGGGTGGGCCACAGATACGCAGTATTTT. Protein sequence: CASSPERGWATDTQYF.

The chain uses TRBV20-1 and TRBJ2-3; 9 nucleotides match TRBD2. Germline CDR1 and CDR2: DFQATT and SNEGSKA (reference sequence). The CDR3 contains 15 residues. J gave up 4 bases and V 3 bases, and 8 bases lay outside the gene matches. The CDR3 loop reads CSASPLAGRADTQYF. As DNA, the CDR3 is TGCAGTGCTAGCCCACTAGCGGGTCGGGCAGATACGCAGTATTTT.

The chain joins TRBV20-1 to TRBJ2-7; TRBD1 matches 7 bases. The germline V gene encodes CDR1 DFQATT and CDR2 SNEGSKA (reference sequence). CDR3 length: 11 amino acids. The junction had 2 bases not matched to a gene; V was cut back by 5 bases and J by 4 bases. CDR3 protein: CSALGQYEQYV. The DNA of the CDR3 is TGCAGTGCTTTGGGACAGTACGAGCAGTACGTC.

This clonotype has just a few counts. CDR3 in amino acids: CASSFMGNQPQHF. Here the CDR3 DNA reads TGTGCCAGCAGTTTCATGGGCAATCAGCCCCAGCATTTT. The chain links TRBV27 to TRBJ1-5; D call uncertain. Trimming shortened V by 3 bases and J by 2 bases, and 5 bases separated the two germline ends. This CDR3 is built from 13 residues. CDR1 MNHEY and CDR2 SMNVEV come from the germline V gene (reference sequence).

V is TRBV20-1 and J is TRBJ2-3; the D gene could be TRBD1 or TRBD2 (5 bases each). This CDR3 comprises 13 residues. Germline V lookup: CDR1 DFQATT, CDR2 SNEGSKA (reference sequence). The ends were cut back, 1 base at V and 2 bases at J, with 7 bases in the middle. Here the CDR3 DNA reads TGCAGTGCTAGAGGGGGGTTCACAGATACGCAGTATTTT. It encodes CSARGGFTDTQYF.

This clonotype has at least ten counts. This chain connects TRBV11-3 to TRBJ2-2, with D maybe TRBD2 (5 bases). Germline V gene sequence: CDR1 SGHNT, CDR2 YENEEA. V was shortened by 5 bases and J by 7 bases, with 17 bases between the two germline ends. The CDR3 has 15 amino acids. The CDR3 sequence: CASSPSPRAGGELFF. CDR3 in DNA: TGTGCCAGCAGCCCCTCCCCGAGGGCCGGCGGGGAGCTGTTTTTT.

This chain uses TRBV2 with TRBJ2-7, with a possible D match to TRBD1 (6 bases). Germline CDR1 SNHLY, CDR2 FYNNEI. The CDR3 totals 12 residues. The ends were cut back, 5 bases at V and 6 bases at J, with 11 bases in the middle. For the CDR3, the DNA is TGTGCCAGCAGTACCAGGGGCAGCGAGCAGTACGTC. Its translation: CASSTRGSEQYV.

A few counts support this clonotype. The rearrangement uses TRBV30 and TRBJ2-1; D ambiguous. V was cut by 4 bases and J by 5 bases, with 3 bases left in between. The CDR3 covers 10 residues. The V gene's germline CDR1 is GTSNPN and CDR2 SVGIG (reference sequence). CDR3 sequence: CAWIDNEQFF. The CDR3, as DNA: TGTGCCTGGATCGACAATGAGCAGTTCTTC. Based on the CDR3 plus reference TRBV30 and TRBJ2-1, the full variable domain is SQTIHQWPATLVQPVGSPLSLECTVEGTSNPNLYWYRQAAGRGLQLLFYSVGIGQISSEVPQNLSASRPQDRQFILSSKKLLLSDSGFYLCAWIDNEQFFGPGTRLTVL.

The V gene is TRBV30, the J gene TRBJ2-1; a possible D gene is TRBD2 (6 bases). This CDR3 has 14 amino acids. Germline CDR1 and CDR2: GTSNPN and SVGIG (reference sequence). V lost 4 bases and J lost 9, with 19 bases in between. The CDR3 reads CAWTPHPAAGEQFF. The CDR3 DNA reads as TGTGCCTGGACCCCCCATCCGGCAGCGGGTGAGCAGTTCTTC.

Details on this clonotype: The junction shows a germline mismatch at one end, possibly a read error. The J gene is TRBJ1-6, the V gene TRBV27, with D unclear. This CDR3 comprises 15 residues. Germline V gene sequence: CDR1 MNHEY, CDR2 SMNVEV (reference sequence). CDR3 coding DNA: TGTGCCAGCAGTCTATCGGGCAACGGGAATTCACCCCTCCACTTT. This gives the protein CASSLSGNGNSPLHF.

The rearrangement uses TRBV16 and TRBJ1-2; D ambiguous. The ends were cut back, 2 bases at V and 7 bases at J, with 14 bases in the middle. Looked up from germline, CDR1 is KGHSY and CDR2 is FQNENV. The CDR3 runs 14 residues. The CDR3 DNA reads as TGTGCCAGCAGCCAAATACCTCCGGGTTCTGGCTACACCTTC. Amino acids: CASSQIPPGSGYTF.

This clonotype turned up a few times. The chain links TRBV9 to TRBJ2-3; D is unclear. Germline V gene lookup returns CDR1 SGDLS and CDR2 YYNGEE. CDR3 length: 15 amino acids. Deletions cut 1 base from V and 0 bases from J, with 9 bases between. The CDR3 nucleotides are TGTGCCAGCAGCGTACGGCCGGGTAGCACAGATACGCAGTATTTT. It codes for CASSVRPGSTDTQYF.